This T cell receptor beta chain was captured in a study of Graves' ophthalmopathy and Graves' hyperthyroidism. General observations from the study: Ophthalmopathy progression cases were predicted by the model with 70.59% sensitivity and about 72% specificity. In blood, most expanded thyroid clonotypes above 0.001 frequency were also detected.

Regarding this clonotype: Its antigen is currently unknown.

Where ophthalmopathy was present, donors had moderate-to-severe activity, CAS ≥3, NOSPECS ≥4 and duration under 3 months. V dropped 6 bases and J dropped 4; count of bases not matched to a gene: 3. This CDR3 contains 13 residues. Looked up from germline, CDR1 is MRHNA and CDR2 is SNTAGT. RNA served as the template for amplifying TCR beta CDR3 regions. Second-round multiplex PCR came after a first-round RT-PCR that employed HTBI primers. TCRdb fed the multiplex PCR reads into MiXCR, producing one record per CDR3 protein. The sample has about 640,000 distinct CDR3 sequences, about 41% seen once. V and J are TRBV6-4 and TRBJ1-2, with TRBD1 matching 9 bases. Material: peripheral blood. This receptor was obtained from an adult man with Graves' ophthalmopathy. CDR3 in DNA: TGTGCCAGCAGGGGACAGGGCCGCTATGGCTACACCTTC. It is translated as CASRGQGRYGYTF.